A selection of T cell receptor beta chains follows, all from one sample in a study of blood T cell repertoires in COVID-19. Profiling relied on immunoSEQ multiplex PCR, and the TCRdb table lists in-frame clones only, not all of them. This sample has around 290,000 clones, with 86% found just once. The sample was peripheral blood. These receptors all come from a woman between 70 and 85 years old with COVID-19, enrolled during active disease. The CDR3 runs from the conserved cysteine through the conserved F or W. A D gene is named only where the DNA matches it firmly. Some rows have no size entry. The others give once, few or many, or a class for an expanded clone.

.	.	TRBV5-1	TRBJ2-7	CASSLDTGFYEQYF	TGCGCCAGCAGCTTGGATACGGGGTTCTACGAGCAGTACTTC
.	.	TRBV30	TRBJ2-6	CAWTFSGANVLTF	TGTGCCTGGACTTTCTCTGGGGCCAACGTCCTGACTTTC
TRBD1	.	TRBV28	TRBJ2-7	CASSSVQGQGFSEQYF	TGTGCCAGCAGTTCCGTTCAGGGACAGGGATTTTCCGAGCAGTACTTC
.	.	TRBV11-3	TRBJ2-7	CASSLPGHYEQYF	TGTGCCAGCAGCTTACCGGGACACTACGAGCAGTACTTC
.	.	TRBV27	TRBJ2-3	CASSITLGSPTDTQYF	TGTGCCAGCAGTATCACGCTAGGCTCACCCACAGATACGCAGTATTTT
.	once	TRBV2	TRBJ2-4	CASSPYTEIQYF	TGTGCCAGCAGTCCTTACACAGAAATTCAGTACTTC
TRBD1	.	TRBV18	TRBJ1-2	CASSPGQGEGYTF	TGTGCCAGCTCACCGGGACAGGGTGAAGGCTACACCTTC
.	.	TRBV4-1	TRBJ2-2	CASSQLFVSVGELFF	TGCGCCAGCAGCCAACTTTTTGTCTCAGTCGGGGAGCTGTTTTTT
TRBD2	.	TRBV20-1	TRBJ2-5	CSASPLWGGNQETQYF	TGCAGTGCTAGTCCCCTTTGGGGGGGGAACCAAGAGACCCAGTACTTC
.	.	TRBV18	TRBJ1-4	CASSPFGGVNEKLFF	TGTGCCAGCTCACCGTTCGGGGGTGTAAATGAAAAACTGTTTTTT
TRBD2	.	TRBV5-1	TRBJ2-2	CASSVQGGTGELFF	TGCGCCAGCTCGGTTCAGGGAGGGACCGGGGAGCTGTTTTTT
.	.	TRBV9	TRBJ2-2	CASSSPGSGELFF	TGTGCCAGCAGCTCCCCGGGTTCCGGGGAGCTGTTTTTT
TRBD1	.	TRBV5-1	TRBJ2-7	CASSAGPGQGNYEQYF	TGCGCCAGCAGCGCGGGCCCTGGACAGGGGAATTACGAGCAGTACTTC
TRBD1	.	TRBV10-3	TRBJ1-2	CAIQDRGLNYGYTF	TGTGCCATTCAGGACAGGGGACTAAACTATGGCTACACCTTC
TRBD1	.	TRBV6-6	TRBJ2-1	CASRTSTGGSEQFF	TGTGCCAGCAGAACCTCTACAGGGGGCAGTGAGCAGTTCTTC
.	.	TRBV27	TRBJ1-1	CASRQGSLNTEAFF	TGTGCCAGCAGACAGGGAAGTTTGAACACTGAAGCTTTCTTT
TRBD1	.	TRBV9	TRBJ2-2	CASSVDMGQGGVGELFF	TGTGCCAGCAGCGTAGATATGGGACAGGGGGGTGTCGGGGAGCTGTTTTTT
TRBD1	.	TRBV7-9	TRBJ1-2	CASSPGTDSNYGYTF	TGTGCCAGCAGCCCTGGGACAGACTCTAACTATGGCTACACCTTC
.	.	TRBV24-1	TRBJ2-1	CATSDLLAGAGNEQFF	TGTGCCACCAGTGATCTGTTGGCGGGGGCCGGGAATGAGCAGTTCTTC
TRBD2	few	TRBV4-1	TRBJ2-2	CASSLRLAGNTGELFF	TGCGCCAGCAGCCTCAGACTAGCGGGGAACACCGGGGAGCTGTTTTTT
.	.	TRBV6-5	TRBJ1-2	CASRSLGGFAYGYTF	TGTGCCAGCAGATCCCTGGGGGGGTTCGCGTATGGCTACACCTTC
.	once	TRBV4-3	TRBJ2-1	CASSQSENEQFF	TGCGCCAGCAGCCAATCGGAGAATGAGCAGTTCTTC
TRBD1	.	TRBV2	TRBJ1-2	CASSEGTGGVYGYTF	TGTGCCAGCAGTGAGGGGACAGGGGGCGTCTATGGCTACACCTTC